This TCR beta chain was sequenced for a study of identical twins (dated by TCRdb to 2016 to 2017). For the study in its entirety: TCR alpha and beta repertoires from monozygotic twins, unrelated adults of various ages and cord blood were deep-sequenced to test whether fetal clonotypes persist. Replicate twin experiments were performed at different times using different library preparation protocols to rule out contamination.

Every donor was a healthy Caucasian. A word on this clonotype: The specificity of this receptor is unknown. No clone much larger than this one lies a single base away; base qualities are absent.

The research as a whole found: Out-of-frame TCR alpha sequences shared between twins showed an excess of low generation-probability sequences compared with coincidental sharing between unrelated individuals. Abundant cord blood beta clonotypes carried fewer insertions; young adult naive repertoires showed a weaker similar trend, while memory repertoires showed none. Excess twin sharing in beta out-of-frame sequences was weaker because fewer shared sequences lowered the signal-to-noise ratio. Out-of-frame TCR alpha sharing in monozygotic twins was systematically underestimated by recombination models, whereas sharing between unrelated individuals was in agreement with the recombination models. Because the same donors could not be followed over many years, conclusions were based on cross-sectional statistical analysis. Zero-insertion analyses could be partly confounded by invariant T cells such as MAIT and iNKT, though diverse VJ usage argued against such confounding for most clonotypes.

From the cysteine up to the phenylalanine, the CDR3 has a length of 12 residues. The DNA shown is the 36-base CDR3, in frame from base 1. Between the V and J ends, shortened by 2 bases and 8 bases respectively, the junction contains 9 bases. CDR1 WNHNN and CDR2 SYGVQD are derived from the germline V gene (reference sequence). Libraries were prepared through 5' RACE. Data came from an Illumina HiSeq 2000. Template switching added a universal primer binding site, and the final cDNA carried a unique molecular identifier that allowed TCR cDNA molecules to be counted accurately. Specific primers in the conserved constant-segment region were used to synthesize first-strand cDNA for TCR alpha and beta chains. To control for contamination, every cDNA library carried two barcodes: a SMART-Mk sample barcode plus Illumina barcodes. Two successive PCR steps introduced TruSeq adapter sequences along with Illumina sample barcodes. Sequencing of the TCR alpha and beta cDNA libraries was done on the Illumina HiSeq platform using custom primers. The authors processed their data as follows. Unique molecular identifiers were extracted from raw reads with MiGEC, and CDR3 positions were determined with MiXCR. Recombination models were inferred per individual with the repgenHMM and IGoR tools using an EM algorithm. The analysis of shared clonotypes was done with the tcR package in R, with sharing normalized by the product of cloneset sizes. Out-of-frame nonproductive sequences were analyzed to study raw recombination free of thymic and clonal selection effects. The public reads were run again by TCRdb, first through fastp at Q25 and then through MiXCR, and only productive beta chains were kept. Each CDR3 protein gets just one entry, which takes the most common genes and DNA from the rows behind it. TCRdb, not the original authors, processed these V and J calls. The sample table records 1.5 million to 2 million distinct CDR3 sequences; around 29% of these occur just once. The ten largest make up about 0.27% of the sample.

The receptor chain draws on TRBV10-1 and TRBJ1-2; confidence is insufficient to name the D gene. The receptor was derived from a newborn girl in good health. The specimen was cord blood. The CDR3 reads CASSEGLLGYTF. The base sequence is TGCGCCAGCAGTGAGGGACTCTTAGGCTACACCTTC.